Listed below are T cell receptor beta chains from one sample, sequenced in a study of T-cell reconstitution after alpha-beta-depleted transplantation in children. MiXCR, run by TCRdb on the PCR reads, gives a single entry per CDR3 protein. Of 800,000 to 1,000,000 distinct CDR3 sequences in the sample, about 26% were seen once. Specimen: PBMCs, mostly from graft donor cells, collected 360 days after TCRalphabeta/CD19-depleted stem cell transplant. These receptors came from a boy in the first two years of life who had a stem cell transplant for SCID, so the T cells may come from the graft donor. CDR3s include the opening cysteine and the closing phenylalanine or tryptophan. D genes are given only for firm matches. Rows may omit the clone size; those that give it use once, few, many or a size class.

V	size	D	J	CDR3	DNA
TRBV7-3	NA	TRBD1	TRBJ2-1	CASSWGTGEPYNEQFF	TGTGCCAGCAGCTGGGGGACAGGAGAGCCTTACAATGAGCAGTTCTTC
TRBV3-1	few	NA	TRBJ2-6	CASSHRQGANVLTF	TGTGCCAGCAGCCACAGACAGGGGGCCAACGTCCTGACTTTC
TRBV12-3/TRBV12-4	few	NA	TRBJ1-1	CASSLALTGGTEAFF	TGTGCCAGCAGTTTAGCGCTCACAGGCGGAACTGAAGCTTTCTTT
TRBV20-1	few	NA	TRBJ1-1	CSARRTDLNTEAFF	TGCAGTGCTCGCAGGACAGATTTGAACACTGAAGCTTTCTTT
TRBV29-1	NA	NA	TRBJ1-5	CSVQTGSNQPQHF	TGCAGCGTGCAGACAGGCTCCAATCAGCCCCAGCATTTT
TRBV18	NA	TRBD1	TRBJ2-3	CASSPGTGGVDTQYF	TGTGCCAGCTCACCCGGGACAGGGGGTGTGGATACGCAGTATTTT
TRBV11-1	NA	NA	TRBJ2-5	CASSRAGGLIDVQETQYF	TGTGCCAGCAGCCGAGCCGGGGGGCTCATAGACGTCCAAGAGACCCAGTACTTC
TRBV6-1	NA	TRBD1	TRBJ2-2	CASGRQGYTGELFF	TGTGCCAGCGGCCGACAGGGATACACCGGGGAGCTGTTTTTT
TRBV9	NA	TRBD1	TRBJ2-1	CASSAGGQGKDNEQFF	TGTGCCAGCAGCGCCGGAGGACAGGGAAAGGACAATGAGCAGTTCTTC
TRBV3-1	few	TRBD2	TRBJ2-1	CASSQGSLAGGNEQFF	TGTGCCAGCAGCCAAGGTTCACTAGCGGGGGGCAATGAGCAGTTCTTC
TRBV11-1	NA	TRBD1	TRBJ2-5	CASNNRLTSKDREKETQYF	TGTGCCAGCAACAACCGCCTGACTTCAAAGGACAGGGAGAAAGAGACCCAGTACTTC
TRBV20-1	NA	NA	TRBJ2-7	CSARRTIESEQYF	TGCAGTGCTAGACGAACTATCGAAAGCGAGCAGTACTTC
TRBV20-1	NA	NA	TRBJ2-1	CSARVPDEDEQFF	TGCAGTGCTAGAGTACCAGATGAGGATGAGCAGTTCTTC
TRBV10-3	many	NA	TRBJ2-3	CAISPRTSTDTQYF	TGTGCCATCAGCCCCCGCACCAGCACAGATACGCAGTATTTT
TRBV7-9	few	TRBD2	TRBJ2-5	CASSWSGSPTETQYF	TGTGCCAGCAGCTGGAGCGGGAGTCCCACGGAGACCCAGTACTTC
TRBV20-1	few	NA	TRBJ1-2	CSASLRSNYGYTF	TGCAGTGCTAGTCTCAGGTCTAACTATGGCTACACCTTC
TRBV9	few	NA	TRBJ1-4	CASSVGTWDEKLFF	TGTGCCAGCAGCGTAGGGACTTGGGATGAAAAACTGTTTTTT
TRBV10-3	NA	NA	TRBJ2-5	CAIGVFQETQYF	TGTGCCATCGGGGTATTCCAAGAGACCCAGTACTTC
TRBV13	NA	TRBD1	TRBJ2-7	CASSTGGVEQYF	TGTGCCAGCAGTACAGGGGGCGTCGAGCAGTACTTC
TRBV20-1	NA	TRBD2	TRBJ2-1	CSARPGGGLNEQFF	TGCAGTGCAAGGCCCGGGGGGGGCCTTAATGAGCAGTTCTTC
TRBV4-3	many	NA	TRBJ2-3	CASSQDVGTVDTQYF	TGCGCCAGCAGCCAAGATGTGGGGACTGTAGATACGCAGTATTTT
TRBV9	few	NA	TRBJ1-1	CASSVNTMNTEAFF	TGTGCCAGCAGCGTTAACACCATGAACACTGAAGCTTTCTTT
TRBV5-1	few	NA	TRBJ2-7	CASSRGTEIWEQYF	TGCGCCAGCAGCCGCGGGACAGAAATATGGGAGCAGTACTTC
TRBV10-3	NA	TRBD1	TRBJ2-3	CASKGQASSTDTQYF	TGTGCCAGCAAGGGACAGGCCTCTAGCACAGATACGCAGTATTTT
TRBV7-9	NA	NA	TRBJ2-7	CASSSLREQYF	TGTGCCAGCAGCTCTTTACGGGAGCAGTACTTC
TRBV6-2/TRBV6-3	few	TRBD1	TRBJ1-5	CASSRGNDRGPSYSNQPQHF	TGTGCCAGCAGCCGAGGCAACGACAGGGGCCCAAGCTATAGCAATCAGCCCCAGCATTTT
TRBV6-2/TRBV6-3	NA	TRBD1	TRBJ2-1	CASQGTGGDEQFF	TGTGCCAGTCAAGGGACAGGGGGCGATGAGCAGTTCTTC
TRBV4-2	few	NA	TRBJ2-7	CASSQDGSQREQYF	TGTGCCAGCAGCCAAGACGGGTCCCAAAGAGAGCAGTACTTC
TRBV5-1	NA	NA	TRBJ1-1	CASSLVGGNRGYTEAFF	TGCGCCAGCAGCTTGGTTGGTGGGAATAGAGGGTACACTGAAGCTTTCTTT
TRBV5-1	many	TRBD1	TRBJ2-5	CASSPGTVQETQYF	TGTGCCAGCAGCCCTGGGACAGTCCAAGAGACCCAGTACTTC
TRBV6-1	few	NA	TRBJ2-7	CASNLGVYLPYEQYF	TGTGCCAGCAACCTGGGGGTCTACTTGCCCTACGAGCAGTACTTC
TRBV9	NA	NA	TRBJ2-5	CASSVDLAQETQYF	TGTGCCAGCAGCGTAGACCTAGCGCAAGAGACCCAGTACTTC
TRBV5-1	few	NA	TRBJ2-1	CASTNGPYDEQFF	TGCGCCAGCACCAATGGACCGTACGATGAGCAGTTCTTC
TRBV4-2	few	NA	TRBJ2-7	CASSQGSDSYEQYF	TGTGCCAGCAGCCAAGGATCGGACAGCTACGAGCAGTACTTC
TRBV11-2	NA	TRBD1	TRBJ2-5	CASSPRTGTGGRETQYF	TGTGCCAGCAGCCCGAGGACCGGGACAGGGGGTCGAGAGACCCAGTACTTC
TRBV24-1	NA	NA	TRBJ2-2	CATRDSLNTGELFF	TGTGCCACCAGGGACTCCCTAAACACCGGGGAGCTGTTTTTT
TRBV20-1	once	NA	TRBJ2-7	CSAGAAYYMEQYF	TGCAGTGCTGGAGCTGCCTACTACATGGAGCAGTACTTC
TRBV9	NA	NA	TRBJ2-5	CASSEEGGQETQYF	TGTGCCAGCAGCGAGGAGGGGGGCCAAGAGACCCAGTACTTC
TRBV5-1	NA	TRBD1	TRBJ2-5	CASSFQQQGIQETQYF	TGCGCCAGCAGCTTCCAGCAACAGGGGATCCAAGAGACCCAGTACTTC
TRBV11-2	NA	NA	TRBJ2-5	CASNLGPSSETQYF	TGTGCCAGCAACCTAGGCCCGAGCTCGGAGACCCAGTACTTC
TRBV10-3	NA	TRBD1	TRBJ2-7	CAISESILPPSDRGQDEQYF	TGTGCCATCAGTGAGTCGATCCTCCCCCCTTCGGACAGGGGGCAGGACGAGCAGTACTTC
TRBV15	NA	NA	TRBJ2-3	CATSREDKKLTDTQYF	TGTGCCACCAGCAGAGAAGACAAGAAACTCACAGATACGCAGTATTTT
TRBV29-1	NA	TRBD2	TRBJ2-5	CSVLGEVTSGRGGETQYF	TGCAGCGTACTGGGGGAGGTTACTAGCGGGAGGGGAGGAGAGACCCAGTACTTC
TRBV20-1	NA	NA	TRBJ2-2	CSARRGLGELFF	TGCAGTGCTAGACGTGGTCTCGGGGAGCTGTTTTTT
TRBV11-2	few	NA	TRBJ1-6	CASSPSGSSYNSPLHF	TGTGCCAGCAGCCCCTCAGGGAGCTCCTATAATTCACCCCTCCACTTT
TRBV14	NA	NA	TRBJ1-2	CASSQDQVRFYGYTF	TGTGCCAGCAGCCAAGACCAGGTCCGGTTCTATGGCTACACCTTC
TRBV12-3/TRBV12-4	few	NA	TRBJ2-7	CASSLTGDSSYEQYF	TGTGCCAGCAGTTTGACGGGGGACAGCTCCTACGAGCAGTACTTC
TRBV11-2	few	TRBD1	TRBJ2-6	CASSLYMSDRASGMTGANVLTF	TGTGCCAGCAGCTTATATATGTCGGACAGGGCTAGTGGGATGACTGGGGCCAACGTCCTGACTTTC
TRBV13	NA	TRBD2	TRBJ2-1	CASSSTSGGRNEQFF	TGTGCCAGCAGCTCGACTAGCGGGGGCAGGAATGAGCAGTTCTTC
TRBV20-1	NA	NA	TRBJ2-5	CSAGRTADETQYF	TGCAGTGCCGGGCGGACCGCGGATGAGACCCAGTACTTC
TRBV5-1	NA	TRBD1	TRBJ1-1	CASSVWTGPNTEAFF	TGCGCCAGCAGCGTCTGGACAGGACCGAACACTGAAGCTTTCTTT
TRBV6-1	NA	NA	TRBJ1-2	CASSENLSSGYTF	TGTGCCAGCAGTGAGAACCTTTCCAGTGGCTACACCTTC
TRBV5-5	NA	NA	TRBJ1-5	CASSLKQGPKQPQHF	TGTGCCAGCAGCCTCAAACAGGGCCCTAAGCAGCCCCAGCATTTT
TRBV20-1	NA	TRBD1	TRBJ2-3	CSARRQGASTDTQYF	TGCAGTGCCCGGCGACAGGGGGCTAGCACAGATACGCAGTATTTT
TRBV5-1	NA	NA	TRBJ2-3	CASSLDHPDTDTQYF	TGCGCCAGCAGCTTGGATCACCCCGACACAGATACGCAGTATTTT
TRBV9	many	NA	TRBJ1-1	CASSVGTMNTEAFF	TGTGCCAGCAGCGTAGGTACCATGAACACTGAAGCTTTCTTT
TRBV12-3/TRBV12-4	few	TRBD1	TRBJ2-7	CASSLRTGANYEQYF	TGTGCCAGCAGTCTCAGGACAGGGGCCAACTACGAGCAGTACTTC
TRBV3-1	NA	NA	TRBJ2-1	CASSQGAGFVDEQFF	TGTGCCAGCAGCCAAGGAGCAGGGTTTGTCGATGAGCAGTTCTTC
TRBV3-1	few	NA	TRBJ1-1	CASSQGSTGLMNTEAFF	TGTGCCAGCAGCCAAGGTTCGACAGGACTCATGAACACTGAAGCTTTCTTT
TRBV27	NA	TRBD1	TRBJ2-7	CASSLYTNRDRVYEQYF	TGTGCCAGCAGTTTATATACAAACCGGGACAGGGTCTACGAGCAGTACTTC